Each of the 19 T cell receptor beta chains below was sequenced from the same sample in a study of blood T cell repertoires in COVID-19. Data came from immunoSEQ multiplex PCR; TCRdb stores just in-frame clones and leaves some out. The sample has about 200,000 clones; about 85% are singletons. Sequencing input: PBMCs or T cells enriched from blood (not recorded which). These receptors all come from a man in his forties who had recovered from COVID-19.

The chain recombines TRBV28 with TRBJ2-7, with D possibly being TRBD1 (6 bases). This CDR3 region has 13 residues. CDR1 is MDHEN, CDR2 SYDVKM, per germline. Trimming removed 6 bases at V and 2 bases at J, with 11 bases between. The chain's CDR3 is CASRGAATYEQYF. Here the CDR3 DNA reads TGTGCCAGCAGGGGGGCAGCAACCTACGAGCAGTACTTC. The variable domain in full, completed from reference TRBV28 and TRBJ2-7, reads DVKVTQSSRYLVKRTGEKVFLECVQDMDHENMFWYRQDPGLGLRLIYFSYDVKMKEKGDIPEGYSVSREKKERFSLILESASTNQTSMYLCASRGAATYEQYFGPGTRLTVT.

The chain joins TRBV12-3 or TRBV12-4 to TRBJ2-7; weak D call: TRBD1 (5 bases). This CDR3 has 13 amino acids. Trimming removed 3 bases at V and 7 bases at J, with 13 bases between. The CDR3, as DNA: TGTGCCAGCAGTTTTTCCGCCCAGGGAGAGCAGTACTTC. Encoded protein: CASSFSAQGEQYF.

The chain is built from TRBV4-3 and TRBJ2-1, with 9 bases matching TRBD2. The V gene end was trimmed by 0 bases and the J gene end by 1 base; junction bases not matched to a gene: 1. The germline V gene has CDR1 LGHNA and CDR2 YSLEER. This CDR3 contains 16 residues. The CDR3 spells CASSQELAGSYNEQFF. The CDR3 DNA sequence: TGCGCCAGCAGCCAAGAGCTAGCGGGATCCTACAATGAGCAGTTCTTC.

This clone came up once. This chain joins TRBV9 and TRBJ2-7, with 8 bases identical to TRBD1. The V gene's germline CDR1 is SGDLS and CDR2 YYNGEE. CDR3 length: 14 amino acids. Trimming cost V 0 bases and J 7 bases; bases outside gene matches: 6. In nucleotides, the CDR3 is TGTGCCAGCAGCGTAGGGTCAGGGGGCTATGAGCAGTACTTC. This gives the protein CASSVGSGGYEQYF. Together with reference TRBV9 and TRBJ2-7, the CDR3 gives the full variable domain: DSGVTQTPKHLITATGQRVTLRCSPRSGDLSVYWYQQSLDQGLQFLIQYYNGEERAKGNILERFSAQQFPDLHSELNLSSLELGDSALYFCASSVGSGGYEQYFGPGTRLTVT.

Only one count was recorded for this clone. This sequence joins TRBV29-1 and TRBJ1-4, with D tentatively TRBD1 (6 bases). This CDR3 is 14 amino acids long. Germline loops: CDR1 SQVTM, CDR2 ANQGSEA. Trimming removed 0 bases from V and 6 bases from J, with 11 bases in between. CDR3 nucleotides: TGCAGCGTTGAAGACAAAGGGGGAGATGAAAAACTGTTTTTT. This sequence encodes CSVEDKGGDEKLFF.

V gene TRBV6-2 or TRBV6-3 combines with J gene TRBJ2-5; the D gene is possibly TRBD1 (6 bases). The CDR3 runs 17 residues. V was pared by 5 bases and J by 1 base, with 20 bases between. The germline V gene has CDR1 MNHEY and CDR2 SVGEGT. The CDR3 region has the DNA TGTGCCAGCAGTCCAAACTCCCGGGACACGTTCCAAGAGACCCAGTACTTC. It yields the protein CASSPNSRDTFQETQYF.

This chain uses TRBV21-1 with TRBJ1-5; the table calls TRBD1, which could not be checked here. TRBV21-1 is a pseudogene. CDR3 length equals 17 residues. CDR3 in DNA: TGTGCCAGCAGCAAAGGGGGACAGGGGGCAGACAATCAGCCCCAGCATTTT. It translates to CASSKGGQGADNQPQHF.

Here the CDR3 reads CASSATDKGYTF. CDR3 in DNA: TGTGCCAGCAGTGCGACGGACAAAGGCTACACCTTC. The chain joins TRBV2 to TRBJ1-2; the D gene is possibly TRBD1 (5 bases). V shed 4 bases and J shed 8 bases, with 11 bases lying between them. Germline V gene data show CDR1 as SNHLY and CDR2 as FYNNEI. The CDR3 consists of 12 residues.

The chain links TRBV13 to TRBJ1-1; 8 bases fit TRBD1. The CDR3 is 14 residues long. Germline V CDR1 and CDR2: PRHDT, FYEKMQ (reference sequence). The junction had 5 bases not matched to a gene; V was cut back by 6 bases and J by 2 bases. The CDR3 coding sequence is TGTGCCAGCAGTTCCGGGACAGGCAACACTGAAGCTTTCTTT. It is translated as CASSSGTGNTEAFF.

The count of this clone is one. The rearrangement joins TRBV2 to TRBJ2-7, with 9 bases lining up with TRBD1. CDR3 length equals 13 residues. The germline V gene has CDR1 SNHLY and CDR2 FYNNEI. V lost 5 bases, J lost 5 bases, and 4 bases stayed unmatched. DNA of the CDR3: TGTGCCAGCAGTCCCGGGACAGGGAACGAGCAGTACTTC. It is translated as CASSPGTGNEQYF.

The V call is TRBV19, the J call TRBJ1-6, with 7 positions matching TRBD1. CDR1 is LNHDA and CDR2 is SQIVND in the germline V gene (reference sequence). Germline trimming cut 5 bases from V and 14 bases from J; bases unmatched to any gene: 12. The CDR3 has 14 amino acids. CDR3 DNA: TGTGCCAGTAGTGCCGGACAGGAGATCCGCACCCTCCACTTT. Protein sequence: CASSAGQEIRTLHF.

This chain joins TRBV6-5 and TRBJ1-2, with D perhaps TRBD1 (6 bases). Per germline, CDR1 MNHEY and CDR2 SVGAGI. The V and J ends lost 6 bases and 5 bases respectively, with 16 bases between them. The CDR3 is 14 amino acids. CDR3 nucleotides: TGTGCCAGCAGCTCCGAACAGGGCAGATATGGCTACACCTTC. It translates to CASSSEQGRYGYTF.

V is TRBV28 and J is TRBJ1-3, with TRBD1 matching 7 bases. After removal of 2 bases from V and 5 bases from J, the junction contained 3 bases not matched to a gene. The CDR3 runs 14 residues. The germline gives CDR1 MDHEN, CDR2 SYDVKM. The chain's CDR3 is CASSLGQDRNTIYF. CDR3 DNA: TGTGCCAGCAGTTTAGGACAGGACCGAAACACCATATATTTT.

This sequence joins TRBV5-1 and TRBJ1-1, with TRBD1 identical over 7 bases. The CDR3 spans 14 residues. CDR1 is SGHRS, CDR2 YFSETQ, per germline. The ends lost 5 bases at V and 1 base at J; junction bases unmatched: 5. The CDR3, as DNA: TGCGCCAGCAGTCGACAGGGACCGAACACTGAAGCTTTCTTT. Translated: CASSRQGPNTEAFF.

This clone was observed a few times. The J gene is TRBJ1-2, the V gene TRBV5-6, with a tentative D call TRBD1 (6 bases). The length of the CDR3 is 15 residues. V lost 2 bases to trimming and J lost 4 bases, with 15 bases between them. CDR1 SGHDT and CDR2 YYEEEE come from the germline V gene. The CDR3, as DNA: TGTGCCAGCAGCTTTGGGGGCGCACCCCTCTATGGCTACACCTTC. Encoded protein: CASSFGGAPLYGYTF. Filled out from reference TRBV5-6 and TRBJ1-2, the complete variable domain reads DAGVTQSPTHLIKTRGQQVTLRCSPKSGHDTVSWYQQALGQGPQFIFQYYEEEERQRGNFPDRFSGHQFPNYSSELNVNALLLGDSALYLCASSFGGAPLYGYTFGSGTRLTVV.

This chain uses TRBV30 with TRBJ2-7, with D perhaps TRBD1 (6 bases). V was cut by 3 bases and J by 3 bases, with 12 bases left in between. The germline V gene has CDR1 GTSNPN and CDR2 SVGIG (reference sequence). The CDR3 has 13 amino acids. CDR3 protein: CAWRVPGVYEQYF. As DNA, the CDR3 is TGTGCCTGGAGGGTCCCAGGGGTCTACGAGCAGTACTTC.

The rearrangement links TRBV6-6 to TRBJ2-1; TRBD2 agrees at 13 bases. CDR1 is MNHNY, CDR2 SVGAGI, per germline (reference sequence). This CDR3 comprises 16 residues. The ends lost 2 bases at V and 7 bases at J; junction bases unmatched: 5. The CDR3 bases are TGTGCCAGCAGTTACACTAGCGGGAGGGCCAGGAATGAGCAGTTCTTC. Translation: CASSYTSGRARNEQFF.

The chain joins TRBV7-6 to TRBJ2-1; a weak D match, TRBD1 (6 bases). The CDR3 length is 15 residues. Germline loops: CDR1 SGHVS, CDR2 FNYEAQ. Trimming removed 2 bases at V and 8 bases at J, with 16 bases between. CDR3 in DNA: TGTGCCAGCAGCTTAAGGGGGAGTTATTTCGATGAGCAGTTCTTC. It translates to CASSLRGSYFDEQFF.

V is TRBV6-2 or TRBV6-3 and J is TRBJ2-3, with TRBD1 as a possible D gene (5 bases). CDR1 MNHEY and CDR2 SVGEGT come from the germline V gene. V was clipped by 0 bases and J by 0 bases, with 10 bases between them. This CDR3 is built from 16 residues. DNA of the CDR3: TGTGCCAGCAGTTACTCGGGGCCTACGAGCACAGATACGCAGTATTTT. Its translation is CASSYSGPTSTDTQYF.